One sample yielded the 15 T cell receptor beta chains listed below, sequenced in a study of T cell responses to AZD1222 COVID-19 vaccine. Assay used: immunoSEQ multiplex PCR; TCRdb lists only in-frame clones, some missing. The sample contains approximately 110,000 clones, 80% to 90% of which appear only once. The specimen was peripheral blood, collected on day 0 of AZD1222 vaccination. Receptor source: an adult in good health.

For this clone: The junction does not match germline at one end; this may be a read error. V is TRBV4-2 and J is TRBJ2-4; D remains unclear. The CDR3 covers 16 residues. In germline, CDR1 is LGHNA, CDR2 YNFKEQ. The CDR3 here is CASSEDTQLAKNIQYF. The CDR3 DNA reads TGTGCCAGCAGCGAAGACACCCAGCTAGCCAAAAACATTCAGTACTTC.

This clone was seen more than once but under ten times. The chain is built from TRBV5-1 and TRBJ1-2; D is perhaps TRBD1 (5 bases). From germline, CDR1 is SGHRS and CDR2 YFSETQ. The CDR3 has 13 residues. Trimming left V 3 bases short and J 8 bases short, with 14 bases between. The CDR3 is CASSWDGGNGYTF. As DNA, the CDR3 is TGCGCCAGCAGCTGGGACGGTGGAAACGGCTACACCTTC. Using reference TRBV5-1 and TRBJ1-2 for the parts outside the CDR3, the full variable domain is KAGVTQTPRYLIKTRGQQVTLSCSPISGHRSVSWYQQTPGQGLQFLFEYFSETQRNKGNFPGRFSGRQFSNSRSEMNVSTLELGDSALYLCASSWDGGNGYTFGSGTRLTVV.

The genes are TRBV19 and TRBJ1-2; 7 bases map to TRBD1. V lost 7 bases, J lost 4 bases, and 9 bases stayed unmatched. The CDR3 has 14 residues. The germline gives CDR1 LNHDA, CDR2 SQIVND (reference sequence). CDR3 region: CASTVVGDSYGYTF. CDR3 DNA sequence: TGTGCCAGTACAGTGGTGGGGGACAGCTATGGCTACACCTTC.

V is TRBV24-1 and J is TRBJ1-1, with D tentatively TRBD1 (5 bases). The germline V and J ends were trimmed by 7 bases and 2 bases, with 13 bases remaining between them. Germline lookup yields CDR1 KGHDR and CDR2 SFDVKD. There are 14 residues in the CDR3. CDR3 nucleotide sequence: TGTGCCACCAGGGGGGGAGGAGTTAACACTGAAGCTTTCTTT. Amino acid sequence: CATRGGGVNTEAFF.

The V gene is TRBV19, the J gene TRBJ1-2, with TRBD1 matching over 9 bases. J gave up 2 bases and V 6 bases, and 7 bases lay outside the gene matches. The CDR3 is made up of 15 amino acids. Germline loops: CDR1 LNHDA, CDR2 SQIVND (reference sequence). The CDR3 DNA is TGTGCCAGTAGGGACAGGGGAGGAAAAAACTATGGCTACACCTTC. Protein product: CASRDRGGKNYGYTF.

V gene TRBV6-5 combines with J gene TRBJ1-4; D might be TRBD1 (5 bases). Trimming shortened V by 5 bases and J by 3 bases, and 13 bases separated the two germline ends. In germline, CDR1 is MNHEY, CDR2 SVGAGI. The CDR3 covers 15 residues. CDR3 amino acids: CASSLLWDPNEKLFF. CDR3 bases: TGTGCCAGCAGTCTACTGTGGGACCCTAATGAAAAACTGTTTTTT.

The J gene is TRBJ2-5, the V gene TRBV7-8; D unclear. The CDR3 has 12 residues. The germline CDR1 and CDR2 sequences are SGHVS and FQNEAQ. Deletions cut 8 bases from V and 5 bases from J, with 12 bases between. CDR3 sequence: CASQLGRETQYF. The DNA for the CDR3 is TGTGCCAGCCAGTTAGGCCGGGAGACCCAGTACTTC.

This rearrangement joins TRBV28 to TRBJ1-1; D is unresolved. The CDR3 runs to 11 residues. Germline-derived CDR1 and CDR2 are MDHEN and SYDVKM. Trimming left V 2 bases short and J 8 bases short, with 6 bases between. The CDR3 region is CASSLLSEAFF. In nucleotides, the CDR3 is TGTGCCAGCAGTTTACTATCCGAAGCTTTCTTT.

The table lists this clone with a count of one. This sequence joins TRBV27 and TRBJ1-6; D possibly corresponds to TRBD1 (6 bases). CDR1 is MNHEY and CDR2 is SMNVEV in the germline V gene (reference sequence). V lost 7 bases and J lost 10, with 11 bases in between. The CDR3 length is 12 residues. As DNA, the CDR3 is TGTGCCAGCACCCAGGGGCGGTCACCCCTCCACTTT. It is translated as CASTQGRSPLHF.

The V gene is TRBV11-2, the J gene TRBJ1-1; D unclear. This CDR3 spans 14 amino acids. Trimming left V 1 base short and J 1 base short, with 7 bases between. Germline V lookup: CDR1 SGHAT, CDR2 FQNNGV. The CDR3 DNA reads as TGTGCCAGCAGCTTAGGACGGAAGAACACTGAAGCTTTCTTT. Protein sequence: CASSLGRKNTEAFF.

The chain couples TRBV18 to TRBJ2-7; 7 bases line up with TRBD2. Germline CDR1 and CDR2: KGHSH and LQKENI. This CDR3 region has 17 residues. The junction had 12 bases not matched to a gene; V was cut back by 2 bases and J by 2 bases. The CDR3 region has the DNA TGTGCCAGCTCACCAACCACAGTACCGCGGGGGACCTACGAGCAGTACTTC. This gives the protein CASSPTTVPRGTYEQYF.

The rearrangement joins TRBV10-2 to TRBJ2-1; D gene unclear. CDR3 size: 13 residues. Germline V gene lookup returns CDR1 WSHSY and CDR2 SAAADI. The germline V and J ends were trimmed by 7 bases and 0 bases, with 7 bases remaining between them. The CDR3 DNA reads as TGCGCCAGCACTCAACTCTCCTACAATGAGCAGTTCTTC. This codes for CASTQLSYNEQFF.

This clone is a singleton in its sample. The genes are TRBV10-3 and TRBJ2-7, with TRBD1 as a possible D gene (5 bases). V gave up 3 bases and J gave up 6 bases, with 12 bases separating them. This CDR3 region has 13 residues. Per germline, CDR1 ENHRY and CDR2 SYGVKD. CDR3 DNA: TGTGCCATCAGTGAAGGGCAGGGTCGCGAGCAGTACTTC. Translating it yields CAISEGQGREQYF.

This chain uses TRBV4-2 with TRBJ1-5; D is uncertain. This CDR3 is 13 amino acids long. V was shortened by 1 base and J by 5 bases, with 6 bases between the two germline ends. Germline V gene lookup returns CDR1 LGHNA and CDR2 YNFKEQ. This CDR3 is CASSQVIDQPQHF. In nucleotides, the CDR3 is TGTGCCAGCAGCCAAGTCATAGATCAGCCCCAGCATTTT.

Concerning this clone itself: The junction departs from the called germline gene at one end, perhaps through a read error. The rearrangement joins TRBV19 to TRBJ1-2; no firm D call. Looked up from germline, CDR1 is LNHDA and CDR2 is SQIVND (reference sequence). This CDR3 spans 16 amino acids. CDR3 region: CASSTALGTAKYGYTF. The CDR3 nucleotides are TGTGCCAGTAGTACCGCGCTGGGTACAGCTAAGTATGGCTACACCTTC.